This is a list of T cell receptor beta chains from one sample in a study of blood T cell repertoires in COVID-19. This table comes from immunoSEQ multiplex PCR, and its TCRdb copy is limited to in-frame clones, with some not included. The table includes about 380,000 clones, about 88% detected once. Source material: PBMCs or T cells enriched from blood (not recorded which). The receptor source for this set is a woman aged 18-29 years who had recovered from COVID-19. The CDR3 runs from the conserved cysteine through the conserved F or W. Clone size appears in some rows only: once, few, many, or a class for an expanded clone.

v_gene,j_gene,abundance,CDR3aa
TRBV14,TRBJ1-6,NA,CASSQKGTGGSPLHF
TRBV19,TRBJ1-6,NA,CASSEVGMRQGGSPLHF
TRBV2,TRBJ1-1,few,CASSEQGRVNTEAFF
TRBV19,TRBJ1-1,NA,CASSSGETYTEAFF
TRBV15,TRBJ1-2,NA,CATSRAVSSDYGYTF
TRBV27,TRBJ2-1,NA,CASSPQRGGYNEQFF
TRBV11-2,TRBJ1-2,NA,CASSLEAGPLGYTF
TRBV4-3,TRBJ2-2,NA,CASSQEAGNTGELFF
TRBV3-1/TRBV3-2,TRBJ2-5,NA,CASSLYPAGYQETQYF
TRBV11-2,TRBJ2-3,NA,CASSLYSGRTDTQYF
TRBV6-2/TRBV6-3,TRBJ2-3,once,CASSYRGGRADTQYF